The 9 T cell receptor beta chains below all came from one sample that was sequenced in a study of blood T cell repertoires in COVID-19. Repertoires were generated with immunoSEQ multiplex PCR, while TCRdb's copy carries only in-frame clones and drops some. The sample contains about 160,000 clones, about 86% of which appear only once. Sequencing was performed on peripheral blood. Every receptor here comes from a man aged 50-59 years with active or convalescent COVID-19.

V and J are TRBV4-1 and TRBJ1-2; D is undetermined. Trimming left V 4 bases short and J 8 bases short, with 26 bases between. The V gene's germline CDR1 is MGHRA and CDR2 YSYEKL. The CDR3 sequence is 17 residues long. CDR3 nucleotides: TGCGCCAGCAGCCCTACAAGAGGCGGGAGTGTGTGGAAAGGCTACACCTTC. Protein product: CASSPTRGGSVWKGYTF.

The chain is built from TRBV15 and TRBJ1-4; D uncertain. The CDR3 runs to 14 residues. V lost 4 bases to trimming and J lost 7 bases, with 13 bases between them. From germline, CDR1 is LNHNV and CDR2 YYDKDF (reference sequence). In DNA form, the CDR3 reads TGTGCCACCAGCATAACCGGGGTTCCTGAAAAACTGTTTTTT. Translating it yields CATSITGVPEKLFF.

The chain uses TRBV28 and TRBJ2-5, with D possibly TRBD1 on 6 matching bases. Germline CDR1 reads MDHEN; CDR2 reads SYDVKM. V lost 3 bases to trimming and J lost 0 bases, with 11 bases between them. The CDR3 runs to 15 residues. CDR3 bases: TGTGCCAGCAGTTTGCCTAGGGGGAACCAAGAGACCCAGTACTTC. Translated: CASSLPRGNQETQYF. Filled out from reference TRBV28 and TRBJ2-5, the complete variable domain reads DVKVTQSSRYLVKRTGEKVFLECVQDMDHENMFWYRQDPGLGLRLIYFSYDVKMKEKGDIPEGYSVSREKKERFSLILESASTNQTSMYLCASSLPRGNQETQYFGPGTRLLVL.

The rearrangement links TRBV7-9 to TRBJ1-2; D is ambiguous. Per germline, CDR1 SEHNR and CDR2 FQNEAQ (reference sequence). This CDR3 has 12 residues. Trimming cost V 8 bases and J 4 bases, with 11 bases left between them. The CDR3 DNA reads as TGTGCCAGCGACGGGAGAACCTATGGCTACACCTTC. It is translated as CASDGRTYGYTF.

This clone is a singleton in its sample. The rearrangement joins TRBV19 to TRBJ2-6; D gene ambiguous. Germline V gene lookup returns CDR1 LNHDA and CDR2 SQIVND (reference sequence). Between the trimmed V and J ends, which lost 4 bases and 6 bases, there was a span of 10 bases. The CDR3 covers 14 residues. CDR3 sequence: CASSTQYSANVLTF. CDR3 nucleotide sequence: TGTGCCAGTAGTACCCAATACTCGGCCAACGTCCTGACTTTC.

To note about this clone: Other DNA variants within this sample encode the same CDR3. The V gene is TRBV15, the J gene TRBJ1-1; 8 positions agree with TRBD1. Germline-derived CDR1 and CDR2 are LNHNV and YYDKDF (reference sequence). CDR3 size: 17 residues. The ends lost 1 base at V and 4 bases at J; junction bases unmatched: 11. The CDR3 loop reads CATSRGGGQGARTEAFF. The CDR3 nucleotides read TGTGCCACCAGCAGAGGGGGGGGGCAGGGGGCGCGCACTGAAGCTTTCTTT.

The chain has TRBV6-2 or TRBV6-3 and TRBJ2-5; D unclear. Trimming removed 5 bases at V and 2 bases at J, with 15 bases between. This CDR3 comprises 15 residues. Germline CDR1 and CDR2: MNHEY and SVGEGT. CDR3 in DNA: TGTGCCAGCAGTGACCGGCGGATAGCTCAAGAGACCCAGTACTTC. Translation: CASSDRRIAQETQYF.

The chain's CDR3 is CASSPGLAGEFF. The CDR3, as DNA: TGTGCCAGCAGCCCGGGACTAGCGGGAGAATTCTTC. V is TRBV7-8 and J is TRBJ2-1; 14 bases are shared with TRBD2. Trimming at V came to 5 bases and at J to 16 bases, leaving 4 bases not matched to a gene. Germline CDR1 reads SGHVS; CDR2 reads FQNEAQ. This CDR3 region has 12 residues. The whole variable domain, filled in from reference TRBV7-8 and TRBJ2-1, reads GAGVSQSPRYKVAKRGQDVALRCDPISGHVSLFWYQQALGQGPEFLTYFQNEAQLDKSGLPSDRFFAERPEGSVSTLKIQRTQQEDSAVYLCASSPGLAGEFFGPGTRLTVL.

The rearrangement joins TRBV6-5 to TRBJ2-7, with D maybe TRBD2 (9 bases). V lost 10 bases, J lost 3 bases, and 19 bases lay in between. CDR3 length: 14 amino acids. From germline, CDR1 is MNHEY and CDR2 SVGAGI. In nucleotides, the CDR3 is TGTGCCACCCAGGGGGCGGGAGGGCTCTACGAGCAGTACTTC. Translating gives CATQGAGGLYEQYF.